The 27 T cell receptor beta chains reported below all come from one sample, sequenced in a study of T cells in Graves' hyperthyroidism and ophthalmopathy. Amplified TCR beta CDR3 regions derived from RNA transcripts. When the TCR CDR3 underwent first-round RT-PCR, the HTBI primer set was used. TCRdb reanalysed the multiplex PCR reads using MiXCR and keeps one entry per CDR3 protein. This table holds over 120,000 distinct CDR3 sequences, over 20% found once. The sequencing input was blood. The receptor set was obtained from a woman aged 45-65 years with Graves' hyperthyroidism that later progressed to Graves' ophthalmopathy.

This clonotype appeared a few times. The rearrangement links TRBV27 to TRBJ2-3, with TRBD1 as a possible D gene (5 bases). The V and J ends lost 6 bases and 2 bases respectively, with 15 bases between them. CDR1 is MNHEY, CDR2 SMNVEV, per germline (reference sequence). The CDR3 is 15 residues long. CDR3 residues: CASSSDTRFTDTQYF. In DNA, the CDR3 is TGTGCCAGCAGCTCGGACACCCGCTTCACAGATACGCAGTATTTT.

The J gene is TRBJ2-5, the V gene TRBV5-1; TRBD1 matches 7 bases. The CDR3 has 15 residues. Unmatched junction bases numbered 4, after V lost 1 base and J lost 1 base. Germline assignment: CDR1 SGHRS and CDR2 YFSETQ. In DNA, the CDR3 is TGCGCCAGCAGCTTGTATCAGGGGGTCCAAGAGACCCAGTACTTC. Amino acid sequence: CASSLYQGVQETQYF.

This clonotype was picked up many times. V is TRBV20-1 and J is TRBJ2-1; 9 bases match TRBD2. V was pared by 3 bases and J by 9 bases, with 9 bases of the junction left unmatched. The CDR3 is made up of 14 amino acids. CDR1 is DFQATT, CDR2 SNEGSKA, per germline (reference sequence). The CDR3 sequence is CSASGGRAGGEQFF. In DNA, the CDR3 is TGCAGTGCTAGTGGCGGGAGGGCCGGGGGTGAGCAGTTCTTC.

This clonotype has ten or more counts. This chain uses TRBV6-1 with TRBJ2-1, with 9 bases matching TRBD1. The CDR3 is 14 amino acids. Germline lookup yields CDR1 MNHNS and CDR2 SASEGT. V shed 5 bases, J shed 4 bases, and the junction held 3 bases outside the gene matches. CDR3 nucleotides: TGTGCCAGCAGTTGGGACAGGGAGTACAATGAGCAGTTCTTC. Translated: CASSWDREYNEQFF.

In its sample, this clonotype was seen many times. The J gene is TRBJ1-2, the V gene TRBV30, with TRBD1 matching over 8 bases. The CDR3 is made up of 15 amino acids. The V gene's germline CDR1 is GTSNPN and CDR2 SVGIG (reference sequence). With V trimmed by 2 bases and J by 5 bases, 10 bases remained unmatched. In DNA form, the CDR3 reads TGTGCCTGGAGTCTACGGACAGGGCTGATGTATGGCTACACCTTC. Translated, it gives CAWSLRTGLMYGYTF.

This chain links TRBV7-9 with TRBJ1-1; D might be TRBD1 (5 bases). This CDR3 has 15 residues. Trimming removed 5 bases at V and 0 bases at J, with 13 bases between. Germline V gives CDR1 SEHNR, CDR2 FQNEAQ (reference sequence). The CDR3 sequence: CASSPGGALNTEAFF. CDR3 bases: TGTGCCAGCAGCCCCGGCGGGGCCCTGAACACTGAAGCTTTCTTT.

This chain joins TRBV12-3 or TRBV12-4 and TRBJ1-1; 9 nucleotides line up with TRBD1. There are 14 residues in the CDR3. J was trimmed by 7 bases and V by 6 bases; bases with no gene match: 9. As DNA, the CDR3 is TGTGCCAGCAGCTCCGACAGGGGGAATTATGAAGCTTTCTTT. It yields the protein CASSSDRGNYEAFF.

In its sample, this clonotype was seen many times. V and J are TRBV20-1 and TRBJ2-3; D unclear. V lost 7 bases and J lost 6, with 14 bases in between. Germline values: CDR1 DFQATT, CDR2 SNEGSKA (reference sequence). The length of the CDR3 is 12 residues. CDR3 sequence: CSVVDPGDTQYF. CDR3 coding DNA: TGCAGTGTCGTGGACCCCGGGGATACGCAGTATTTT.

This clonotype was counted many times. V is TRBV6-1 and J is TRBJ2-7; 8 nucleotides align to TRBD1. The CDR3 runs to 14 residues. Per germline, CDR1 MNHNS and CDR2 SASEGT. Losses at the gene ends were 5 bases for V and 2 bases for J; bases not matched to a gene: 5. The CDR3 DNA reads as TGTGCCAGCAGTTGGGACAGGTCGACCTACGAGCAGTACTTC. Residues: CASSWDRSTYEQYF.

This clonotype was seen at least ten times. For the CDR3, the DNA is TGCAGTGCTAGGGGGGGCCTATCTAGCACAGATACGCAGTATTTT. Translated, it gives CSARGGLSSTDTQYF. This chain connects TRBV20-1 to TRBJ2-3; D could derive from TRBD1 or TRBD2 (6 bases each). This CDR3 is built from 15 residues. CDR1 is DFQATT and CDR2 is SNEGSKA in the germline V gene (reference sequence). The germline V and J ends were trimmed by 3 bases and 0 bases, with 13 bases remaining between them.

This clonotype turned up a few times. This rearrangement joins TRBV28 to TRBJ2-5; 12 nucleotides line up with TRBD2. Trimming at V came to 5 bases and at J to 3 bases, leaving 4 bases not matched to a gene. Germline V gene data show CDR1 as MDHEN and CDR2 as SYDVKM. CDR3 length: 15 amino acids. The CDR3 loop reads CASSTGLAGKETQYF. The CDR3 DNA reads TGTGCCAGCAGTACCGGACTAGCGGGAAAAGAGACCCAGTACTTC. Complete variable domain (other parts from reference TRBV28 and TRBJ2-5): DVKVTQSSRYLVKRTGEKVFLECVQDMDHENMFWYRQDPGLGLRLIYFSYDVKMKEKGDIPEGYSVSREKKERFSLILESASTNQTSMYLCASSTGLAGKETQYFGPGTRLLVL.

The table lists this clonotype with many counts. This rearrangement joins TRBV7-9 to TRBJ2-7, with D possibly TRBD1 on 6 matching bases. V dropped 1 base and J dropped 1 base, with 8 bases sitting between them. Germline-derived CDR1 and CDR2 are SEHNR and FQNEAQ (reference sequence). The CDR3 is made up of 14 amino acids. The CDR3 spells CASSLGGQSYEQYF. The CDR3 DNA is TGTGCCAGCAGCTTAGGCGGACAGTCCTACGAGCAGTACTTC.

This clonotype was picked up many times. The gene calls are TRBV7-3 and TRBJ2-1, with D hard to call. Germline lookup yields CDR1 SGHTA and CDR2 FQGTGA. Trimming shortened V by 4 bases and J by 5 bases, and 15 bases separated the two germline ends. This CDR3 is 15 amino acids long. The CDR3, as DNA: TGTGCCAGCAGCTCAATGGGTGGGCTCCACAATGAGCAGTTCTTC. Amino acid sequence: CASSSMGGLHNEQFF.

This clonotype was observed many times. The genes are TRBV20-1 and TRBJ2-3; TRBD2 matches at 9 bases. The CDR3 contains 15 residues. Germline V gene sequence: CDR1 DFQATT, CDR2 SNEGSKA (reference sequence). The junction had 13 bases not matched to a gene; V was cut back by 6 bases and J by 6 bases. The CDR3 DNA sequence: TGCAGTGCCATCCGACTAGCGGAAGAGCGGGATACGCAGTATTTT. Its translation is CSAIRLAEERDTQYF.

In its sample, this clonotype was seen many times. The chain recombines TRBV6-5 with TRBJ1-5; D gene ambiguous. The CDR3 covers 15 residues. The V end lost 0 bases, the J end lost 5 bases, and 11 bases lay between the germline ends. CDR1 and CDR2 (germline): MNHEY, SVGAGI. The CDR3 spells CASSYSEVGHQPQHF. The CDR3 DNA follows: TGTGCCAGCAGTTACTCGGAAGTTGGTCATCAGCCCCAGCATTTT.

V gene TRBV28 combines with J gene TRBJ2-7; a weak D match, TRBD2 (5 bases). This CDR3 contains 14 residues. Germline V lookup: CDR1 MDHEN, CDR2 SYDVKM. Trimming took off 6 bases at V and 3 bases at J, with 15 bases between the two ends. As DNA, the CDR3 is TGTGCCAGCAGCTCCGGACTTTTCTACTACGAGCAGTACTTC. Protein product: CASSSGLFYYEQYF.

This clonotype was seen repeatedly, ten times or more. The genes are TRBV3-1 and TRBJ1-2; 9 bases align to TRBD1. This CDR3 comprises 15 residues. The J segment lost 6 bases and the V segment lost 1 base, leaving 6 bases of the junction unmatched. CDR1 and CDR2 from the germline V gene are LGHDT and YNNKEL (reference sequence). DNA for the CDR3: TGTGCCAGCAGCCAAGGTCTACAGGGGGCGGATGGCTACACCTTC. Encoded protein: CASSQGLQGADGYTF. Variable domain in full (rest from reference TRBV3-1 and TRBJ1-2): DTAVSQTPKYLVTQMGNDKSIKCEQNLGHDTMYWYKQDSKKFLKIMFSYNNKELIINETVPNRFSPKSPDKAHLNLHINSLELGDSAVYFCASSQGLQGADGYTFGSGTRLTVV.

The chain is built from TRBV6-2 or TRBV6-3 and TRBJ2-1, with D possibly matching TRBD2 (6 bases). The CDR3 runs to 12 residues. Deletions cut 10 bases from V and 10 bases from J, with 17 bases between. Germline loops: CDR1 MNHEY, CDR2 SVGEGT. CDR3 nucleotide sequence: TGTGCCACATACCGGGACTTTGGCGAGCAGTTCTTC. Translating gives CATYRDFGEQFF.

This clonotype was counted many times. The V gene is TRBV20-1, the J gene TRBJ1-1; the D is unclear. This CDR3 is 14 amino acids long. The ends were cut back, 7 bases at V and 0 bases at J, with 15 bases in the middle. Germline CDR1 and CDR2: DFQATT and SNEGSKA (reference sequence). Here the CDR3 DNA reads TGCAGTGTCGCGGGGTGGTCTTTGAACACTGAAGCTTTCTTT. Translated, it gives CSVAGWSLNTEAFF.

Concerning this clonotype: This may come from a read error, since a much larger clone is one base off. CDR3: CASSGTSGRGYEQFF. CDR3 in DNA: TGTGCCAGCAGTGGGACTAGCGGGAGGGGCTACGAGCAGTTCTTC. The V call is TRBV6-1, the J call TRBJ2-7; 15 nucleotides align to TRBD2. Judging by the DNA end, TRBJ2-1 fits better; the J call may be wrong. From germline, CDR1 is MNHNS and CDR2 SASEGT. There are 15 residues in the CDR3.

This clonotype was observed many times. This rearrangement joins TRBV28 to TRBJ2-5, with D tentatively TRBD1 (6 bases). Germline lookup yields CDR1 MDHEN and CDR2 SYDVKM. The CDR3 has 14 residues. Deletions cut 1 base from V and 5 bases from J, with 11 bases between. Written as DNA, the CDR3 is TGTGCCAGCAGTTTATACGACAGGTTGGAGACCCAGTACTTC. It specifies CASSLYDRLETQYF.

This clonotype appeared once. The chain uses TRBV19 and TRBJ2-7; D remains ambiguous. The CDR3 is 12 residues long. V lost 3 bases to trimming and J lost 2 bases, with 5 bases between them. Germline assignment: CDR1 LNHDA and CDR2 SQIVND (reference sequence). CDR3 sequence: CASSMGTYEQYF. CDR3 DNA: TGTGCCAGTAGTATGGGGACCTACGAGCAGTACTTC.

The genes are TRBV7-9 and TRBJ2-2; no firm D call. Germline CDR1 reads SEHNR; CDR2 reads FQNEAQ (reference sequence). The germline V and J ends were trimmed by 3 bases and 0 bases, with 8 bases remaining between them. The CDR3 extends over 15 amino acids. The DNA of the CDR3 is TGTGCCAGCAGCTTTATCGGAGCGAACACCGGGGAGCTGTTTTTT. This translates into CASSFIGANTGELFF.

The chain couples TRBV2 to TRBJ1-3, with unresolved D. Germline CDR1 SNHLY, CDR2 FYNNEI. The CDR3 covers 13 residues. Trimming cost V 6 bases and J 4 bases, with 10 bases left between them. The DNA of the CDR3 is TGTGCCAGCAGCTACAGAAGAGGAAACACCATATATTTT. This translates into CASSYRRGNTIYF.

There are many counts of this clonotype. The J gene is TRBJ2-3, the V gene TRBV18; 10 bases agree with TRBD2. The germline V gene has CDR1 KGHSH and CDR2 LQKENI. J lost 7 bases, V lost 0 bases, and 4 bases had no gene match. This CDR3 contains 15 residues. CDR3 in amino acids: CASSPPSGRVYTQYF. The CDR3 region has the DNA TGTGCCAGCTCACCACCCAGCGGGAGGGTATATACGCAGTATTTT.

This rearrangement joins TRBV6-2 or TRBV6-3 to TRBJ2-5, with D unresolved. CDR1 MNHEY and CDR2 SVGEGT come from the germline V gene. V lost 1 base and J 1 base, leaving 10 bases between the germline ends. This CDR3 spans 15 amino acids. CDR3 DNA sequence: TGTGCCAGCAGTTACTACGGGCTGCCCCAAGAGACCCAGTACTTC. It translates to CASSYYGLPQETQYF.

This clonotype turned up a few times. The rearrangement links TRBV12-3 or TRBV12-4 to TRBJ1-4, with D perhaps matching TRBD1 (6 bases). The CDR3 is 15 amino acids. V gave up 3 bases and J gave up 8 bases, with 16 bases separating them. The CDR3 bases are TGTGCCAGCAGTTTCAGCGGGGGCGCCCGGGAAAAACTGTTTTTT. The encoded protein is CASSFSGGAREKLFF.